This TCR beta chain was sequenced during a study of radiation and T cells in renal cell carcinoma. General study points: In nephrectomy-only tumors, top 100 clonotypes averaged around 45%, versus roughly 50% irradiated. Tumor samples were small regions of around 1 g.

Remarks on this clone: Its cognate antigen is unknown.

The protocol was immunoSEQ multiplex PCR, while the TCRdb copy is restricted to in-frame clones and leaves out a portion. This sample has about 18,000 clones, with 59% found just once. Treatment in this sample: treatment-naive control, cytoreductive nephrectomy. This specimen consisted of tumor tissue, obtained from a patient whose treatment was nephrectomy without radiotherapy. This clonotype originated in a man aged 50 to 59 with renal cell carcinoma.

The CDR3 DNA follows: TGTGCCAGCAGCTTAGAGGCCAGTAACTATGGCTACACCTTC. Residues: CASSLEASNYGYTF. This chain joins TRBV7-9 and TRBJ1-2; D not resolved. CDR1 is SEHNR and CDR2 is FQNEAQ in the germline V gene (reference sequence). Trimming left V 1 base short and J 1 base short, with 7 bases between. CDR3 length: 14 residues.